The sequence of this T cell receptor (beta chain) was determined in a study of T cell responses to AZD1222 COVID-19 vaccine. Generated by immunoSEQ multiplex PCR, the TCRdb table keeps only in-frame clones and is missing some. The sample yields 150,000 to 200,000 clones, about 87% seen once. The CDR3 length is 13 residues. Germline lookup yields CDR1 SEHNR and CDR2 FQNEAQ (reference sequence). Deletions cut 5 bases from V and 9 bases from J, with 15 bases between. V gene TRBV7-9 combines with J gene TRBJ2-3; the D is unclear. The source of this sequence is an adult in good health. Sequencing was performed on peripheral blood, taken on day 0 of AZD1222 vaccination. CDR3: CASSPYTKKTQYF. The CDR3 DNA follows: TGTGCCAGCAGCCCCTACACTAAAAAGACGCAGTATTTT.